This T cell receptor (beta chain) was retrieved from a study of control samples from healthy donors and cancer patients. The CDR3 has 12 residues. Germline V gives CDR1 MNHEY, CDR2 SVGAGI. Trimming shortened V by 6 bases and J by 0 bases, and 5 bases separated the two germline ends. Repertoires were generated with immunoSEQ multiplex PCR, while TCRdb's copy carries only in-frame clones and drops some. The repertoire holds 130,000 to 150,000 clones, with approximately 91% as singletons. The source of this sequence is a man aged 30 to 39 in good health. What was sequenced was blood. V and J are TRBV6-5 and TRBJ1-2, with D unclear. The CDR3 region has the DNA TGTGCCAGCAGCGCAACTAACTATGGCTACACCTTC. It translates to CASSATNYGYTF.